This T cell receptor beta chain originates from a study of OX40 agonist ivuxolimab in advanced cancers. This CDR3 contains 15 residues. J lost 9 bases, V lost 0 bases, and 8 bases had no gene match. The germline V gene has CDR1 SGHVS and CDR2 FQNEAQ. The assay was immunoSEQ multiplex PCR, and TCRdb's table has in-frame clones only and misses some. Of about 83,000 clones listed, 88% are singletons. The sample in question was CD4+ or CD8+ T cells sorted from blood, obtained in a trial of the OX40 agonist ivuxolimab. The chain links TRBV7-8 to TRBJ2-7; 10 bases agree with TRBD1. This receptor was identified in an adult with an advanced solid tumor such as melanoma, head and neck, liver or kidney cancer. The CDR3 loop is CASSLAGTGAPLQYF. DNA of the CDR3: TGTGCCAGCAGCTTAGCCGGGACAGGGGCTCCGCTGCAGTACTTC.